This T cell receptor (beta chain) stems from a study of shared clonotypes between healthy human individuals. CD45RO-negative, CCR7-selected cells formed the naive CD8 fraction, which excluded terminally differentiated effector memory CD45RA+ cells. Nashville, Tennessee was home to all donors, who were Caucasian adults. CDR1 MDHEN and CDR2 SYDVKM come from the germline V gene. The CDR3 runs to 13 residues. Deletions cut 6 bases from V and 14 bases from J, with 20 bases between. Clones were sequenced by immunoSEQ multiplex PCR, and TCRdb holds only the in-frame ones, with some missing. This table has millions of clones, approximately 94% appearing once.

The TCR sequence derives from a man aged 18 to 35 in good health. Specimen: naive CD8+ T cells sorted from blood. J is TRBJ1-5 and V is TRBV28; tentative D call: TRBD1 (6 bases). CDR3 protein: CASRPQGPYMEHF. Written as DNA, the CDR3 is TGTGCCAGCAGACCTCAGGGGCCCTACATGGAGCATTTT.